The T cell receptor beta chain described here comes from a study of blood T cell repertoires in COVID-19. As for the study in general: Researchers got acute and convalescent COVID-19 samples from the United States, Italy and Spain. In each case, the material was cDNA or gDNA derived from T cells, B-cell-depleted T cells, or PBMCs.

Seattle cases were enrolled at active infection and followed longitudinally. Authors' processing steps: Nucleated cell counts were estimated from reference gene primer amplification. Sequencing used immunoSEQ multiplex PCR; TCRdb keeps in-frame clones, though not all of them. The D gene and trimming were derived from the DNA, and the V and J assignments and clone size from that table. The table records roughly 460,000 clones, 80% to 90% of them present only once. V shed 2 bases and J shed 2 bases, with 10 bases lying between them. Germline loops: CDR1 SGHNT, CDR2 YYREEE (reference sequence). The CDR3 spans 14 residues.

This TCR was sampled from a young man with COVID-19, enrolled during active disease. Sequences were obtained from peripheral blood. The chain links TRBV5-4 to TRBJ1-2, with D unclear. CDR3 residues: CASSFETGNYGYTF. The CDR3 DNA reads TGTGCCAGCAGCTTCGAGACGGGGAACTATGGCTACACCTTC.